This T cell receptor beta chain was sequenced in a study of shared clonotypes between healthy human individuals. In regard to this clone: The antigen remains unidentified.

The protocol was immunoSEQ multiplex PCR, while the TCRdb copy is restricted to in-frame clones and leaves out a portion. The table shows under 1,900,000 clones, with just under 99% occurring only once. The CDR3 length is 16 residues. CDR1 is SGHDN and CDR2 is FVKESK in the germline V gene. V lost 5 bases, J lost 1 base, and 18 bases lay in between. Study-wide results and caveats: As a rule, naive subsets had a larger estimated richness than memory subsets.

This TCR was recovered from a man aged 25-45 years in good health. The chain employs TRBV14 and TRBJ2-7; D remains ambiguous. Material: naive CD4+ T cells sorted from blood. Subset indicated: CD45RA+ positively selected. DNA of the CDR3: TGTGCCAGCAGCAAAGCTGGTCAGACCCGATCCTACGAGCAGTACTTC. Amino acid sequence: CASSKAGQTRSYEQYF.